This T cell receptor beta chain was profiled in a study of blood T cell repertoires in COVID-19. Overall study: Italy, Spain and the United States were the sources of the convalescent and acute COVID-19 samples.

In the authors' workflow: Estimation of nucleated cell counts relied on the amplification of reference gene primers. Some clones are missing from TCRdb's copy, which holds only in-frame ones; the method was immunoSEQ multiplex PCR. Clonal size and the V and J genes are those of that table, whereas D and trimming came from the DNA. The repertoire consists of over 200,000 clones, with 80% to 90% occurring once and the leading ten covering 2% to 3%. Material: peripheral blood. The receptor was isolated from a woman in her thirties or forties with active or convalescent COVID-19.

Here the CDR3 reads CASSRSGNTIYF. The CDR3 bases are TGTGCCAGCAGCCGTTCCGGAAACACCATATATTTT. V and J are TRBV11-3 and TRBJ1-3; D remains unclear. V shed 5 bases and J shed 4 bases, with 6 bases lying between them. CDR1 is SGHNT and CDR2 is YENEEA in the germline V gene. The CDR3 covers 12 residues.